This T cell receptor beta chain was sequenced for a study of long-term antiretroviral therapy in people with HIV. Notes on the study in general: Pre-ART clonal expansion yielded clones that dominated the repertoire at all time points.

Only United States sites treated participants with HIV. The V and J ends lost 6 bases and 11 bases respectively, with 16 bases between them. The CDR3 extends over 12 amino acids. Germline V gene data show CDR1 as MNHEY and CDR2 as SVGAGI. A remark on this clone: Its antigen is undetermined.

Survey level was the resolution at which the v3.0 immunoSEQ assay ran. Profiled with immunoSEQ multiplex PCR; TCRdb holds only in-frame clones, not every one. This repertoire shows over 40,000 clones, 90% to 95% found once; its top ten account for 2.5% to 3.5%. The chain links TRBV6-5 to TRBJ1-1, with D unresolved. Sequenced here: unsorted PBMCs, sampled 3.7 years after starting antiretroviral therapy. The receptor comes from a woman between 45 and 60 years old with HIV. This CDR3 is CASSPGGLMAFF. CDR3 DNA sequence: TGTGCCAGCAGCCCGGGTGGACTCATGGCTTTCTTT.